This is a list of T cell receptor beta chains from one sample in a study of T cells in Graves' hyperthyroidism and ophthalmopathy. Each CDR3 protein gets one entry after TCRdb re-called the multiplex PCR reads with MiXCR. The table lists around 300,000 distinct CDR3 sequences, 20% to 25% of them singletons, with roughly 60% in the top ten. Sequences were obtained from blood. The receptor source for this set is a man aged 30-40 years with Graves' ophthalmopathy. Both conserved end residues are part of each CDR3. Each record gives: clone size, J gene, V gene, CDR3 protein. Size is omitted from some rows. Given values are once, few, many or a class for expanded clones.

size: few; J: TRBJ2-2; V: TRBV24-1; CDR3: CATSASGRAGELFF
size: .; J: TRBJ2-1; V: TRBV6-1; CDR3: CASSPGTREQFF
size: .; J: TRBJ1-2; V: TRBV5-1; CDR3: CASSWTGTGSYGYTF
size: few; J: TRBJ1-5; V: TRBV27; CDR3: CASSLTLPGQGQPQHF
size: once; J: TRBJ1-1; V: TRBV29-1; CDR3: CGVRRGLNTEAFF
size: few; J: TRBJ2-6; V: TRBV15; CDR3: CATSSLSSGANVLTF
size: many; J: TRBJ2-3; V: TRBV2; CDR3: CASSEDRVSTDTQYF
size: .; J: TRBJ2-5; V: TRBV28; CDR3: CASSNLGVGQETQYF
size: many; J: TRBJ2-7; V: TRBV6-2/TRBV6-3; CDR3: CASSKPGLAPERYEQYF
size: .; J: TRBJ2-2; V: TRBV7-6; CDR3: CASSLAANTGELFF
size: few; J: TRBJ1-2; V: TRBV29-1; CDR3: CSVGNGPKTNYGYTF
size: many; J: TRBJ1-6; V: TRBV7-3; CDR3: CASTGTGDSSPLHF
size: many; J: TRBJ1-1; V: TRBV3-1; CDR3: CASSHAGHRVEAFF
size: .; J: TRBJ2-2; V: TRBV5-6; CDR3: CASSSDRRTAGELFF
size: .; J: TRBJ1-6; V: TRBV28; CDR3: CASTVVRGNSPLHF
size: few; J: TRBJ2-1; V: TRBV7-8; CDR3: CASSPRGASSYNEQFF
size: few; J: TRBJ2-1; V: TRBV28; CDR3: CASSPLAGGPEEQFF
size: few; J: TRBJ1-5; V: TRBV20-1; CDR3: CSASVGTDLSNQPQHF
size: many; J: TRBJ1-2; V: TRBV28; CDR3: CASRQPGTGNGYTF
size: many; J: TRBJ2-3; V: TRBV20-1; CDR3: CSARGSPDSSQYF
size: few; J: TRBJ1-1; V: TRBV12-5; CDR3: CASGLVIPPEAFF
size: many; J: TRBJ2-3; V: TRBV11-2; CDR3: CASSLDYGADTQYF
size: .; J: TRBJ2-5; V: TRBV27; CDR3: CASGRDRLPQETQYF
size: few; J: TRBJ2-2; V: TRBV6-4; CDR3: CASSRESGTGELFF
size: many; J: TRBJ1-1; V: TRBV18; CDR3: CATGQGAVTEAFF
size: many; J: TRBJ2-5; V: TRBV7-2; CDR3: CASSLGGSGKPQYF
size: .; J: TRBJ1-5; V: TRBV5-1; CDR3: CASSLGGLGQPQHF
size: many; J: TRBJ1-6; V: TRBV2; CDR3: CASSEGGLLLTPLHF
size: .; J: TRBJ1-1; V: TRBV2; CDR3: CASSDEGQMNTEAFF
size: .; J: TRBJ2-2; V: TRBV7-2; CDR3: CASSLGGGGNTGELFF
size: .; J: TRBJ1-1; V: TRBV20-1; CDR3: CSANRGIGDTEAFF
size: many; J: TRBJ2-2; V: TRBV30; CDR3: CAWRSLNTGELFF
size: .; J: TRBJ2-1; V: TRBV5-1; CDR3: CASSSYRESNEQFF
size: few; J: TRBJ2-2; V: TRBV5-1; CDR3: CASSEAVNVNTGELFF
size: few; J: TRBJ1-5; V: TRBV10-3; CDR3: CAIRRTENQPQHF
size: .; J: TRBJ1-1; V: TRBV28; CDR3: CASSLVVGNTEAFF
size: .; J: TRBJ2-7; V: TRBV15; CDR3: CATSLSGSSYEQYF
size: once; J: TRBJ1-2; V: TRBV20-1; CDR3: CSAYHDRELVYGYTF
size: .; J: TRBJ2-7; V: TRBV6-2/TRBV6-3; CDR3: CASSYTSTDWNEQYF
size: .; J: TRBJ2-7; V: TRBV12-3/TRBV12-4; CDR3: CASSSDRYYEQYF
size: few; J: TRBJ2-5; V: TRBV6-1; CDR3: CASTGTQETQYF
size: .; J: TRBJ2-1; V: TRBV15; CDR3: CATSRTGMRSSYNEQFF
size: .; J: TRBJ1-3; V: TRBV2; CDR3: CASSKRPGQTSGNTIYF
size: .; J: TRBJ1-5; V: TRBV20-1; CDR3: CSARKGNQPQHF
size: .; J: TRBJ1-1; V: TRBV3-1; CDR3: CASSQVSSNTEAFF
size: few; J: TRBJ2-3; V: TRBV6-1; CDR3: CASRTTPSTDTQYF
size: .; J: TRBJ2-1; V: TRBV24-1; CDR3: CATSGVQGAYNEQFF
size: many; J: TRBJ2-3; V: TRBV3-1; CDR3: CASSQVRGRADTQYF
size: few; J: TRBJ1-4; V: TRBV4-1; CDR3: CASSQGTQLREKLFF
size: many; J: TRBJ1-6; V: TRBV3-1; CDR3: CASSLGRGDNSPLHF
size: few; J: TRBJ2-1; V: TRBV12-3/TRBV12-4; CDR3: CASSFPDARRRGHNEQFF
size: once; J: TRBJ2-7; V: TRBV27; CDR3: CASSSGTGALYEQYF
size: many; J: TRBJ1-5; V: TRBV11-2; CDR3: CASSSGTPGQPQHF
size: few; J: TRBJ2-3; V: TRBV15; CDR3: CATSGPGLSTDTQYF